This is a list of T cell receptor beta chains from one sample in a study of blood T cell repertoires in COVID-19. TCRdb's table, derived via immunoSEQ multiplex PCR, lists solely in-frame clones and lacks some. Found here are 40,000 to 65,000 clones, 85% to 90% of them singletons; the top ten hold approximately 12%. Specimen: peripheral blood. The receptor set was obtained from a man between 65 and 85 years old with active COVID-19. Both conserved end residues are part of each CDR3. A D gene is named only where the DNA matches it firmly. Clone size appears in some rows only: once, few, many, or a class for an expanded clone.

>-|-|TRBV6-1|TRBJ1-5|13
TGTGCCAGCAGTGAAGGGGCCGCCCCGCGCCAGCATTTT
CASSEGAAPRQHF
>TRBD1|-|TRBV7-2|TRBJ2-7|19
TGTGCCAGCAGCTTGGACAGGGGGGTCGATGTAGGGACCCTATCTCCCCGGTACTTC
CASSLDRGVDVGTLSPRYF
>-|once|TRBV2|TRBJ1-5|13
TGTGCCAGCAGTGTAGACTCCAATCAGCCCCAGCATTTT
CASSVDSNQPQHF
>TRBD1|-|TRBV18|TRBJ1-1|14
TGTGCCAGCTCGCTACAGGGGGAGAACACTGAAGCTTTCTTT
CASSLQGENTEAFF
>-|-|TRBV2|TRBJ1-1|14
TGTGCCAGCAGACCACTCGGGTCGAACACTGAAGCTTTCTTT
CASRPLGSNTEAFF
>-|-|TRBV6-2/TRBV6-3|TRBJ2-7|13
TGTGCCAGCAGTTACTCGGACACCTACGAGCAGTACTTC
CASSYSDTYEQYF
>TRBD1|-|TRBV18|TRBJ2-7|13
TGTGCCAGCTCACCTGGGACAGGGAACGAGCAGTACTTC
CASSPGTGNEQYF
>TRBD1|-|TRBV11-3|TRBJ2-6|16
TGTGCCAGCGGCCCCACAGGGGTTGGTGGGGCCAACGTCCTGACTTTC
CASGPTGVGGANVLTF
>TRBD1|-|TRBV5-1|TRBJ1-6|15
TGCGCCAGCAGCCGGGGGACAGTGGATAATTCACCCCTCCACTTT
CASSRGTVDNSPLHF
>-|-|TRBV28|TRBJ2-7|13
TGTGCCAGCAGTTTCCAGGGTCTCCGCGAGCAGTACTTC
CASSFQGLREQYF
>-|-|TRBV7-2|TRBJ1-3|12
TGTGCCAGCAGCCTATCTGGAAACACCATATATTTT
CASSLSGNTIYF
>-|medium-sized|TRBV9|TRBJ2-7|14
TGTGCCAGCAGCCCCGCCGGGACTCCCTACGAGCAGTACTTC
CASSPAGTPYEQYF
>-|-|TRBV7-2|TRBJ2-7|13
TGTGCCAGCAGCTTGAGGCAGTCCCTCGAGCAGTACTTC
CASSLRQSLEQYF
>TRBD1|-|TRBV5-1|TRBJ2-1|15
TGCGCCAGCAGCTTGGGCCAGGGGGCAGACAATGAGCAGTTCTTC
CASSLGQGADNEQFF
>-|once|TRBV7-9|TRBJ2-3|18
TGTGCCACAACCCCGACCCGGGTGTGGGGGGAAGGCACAGATACGCAGTATTTT
CATTPTRVWGEGTDTQYF
>TRBD1|-|TRBV5-5|TRBJ1-2|15
TGTGCCAGCACCGGGACAGGGAAAATTAACTATGGCTACACCTTC
CASTGTGKINYGYTF
>TRBD1|-|TRBV6-6|TRBJ2-7|13
TGTGCCAGCAGTCGGGACAGAGCCTACGAGCAGTACTTC
CASSRDRAYEQYF
>-|-|TRBV4-1|TRBJ2-3|15
TGCGCCAGCAGCCAAGATCTAGGTAGCACAGATACGCAGTATTTT
CASSQDLGSTDTQYF
>-|-|TRBV5-1|TRBJ2-7|13
TGCGCCAGCAGCTTCCAGGGTACCTACGAGCAGTACTTC
CASSFQGTYEQYF
>-|-|TRBV10-3|TRBJ1-2|13
TGTGCCTCCTCAGGGGAACTCGGCTATGGCTACACCTTC
CASSGELGYGYTF
>-|-|TRBV9|TRBJ1-1|15
TGTGCCAGCAGCGCCGGAGATCCGATGAACACTGAAGCTTTCTTT
CASSAGDPMNTEAFF
>-|once|TRBV7-3|TRBJ2-1|15
TGTGCCAGCAGCTCCACAGGGATCTCCTACAATGAGCAGTTCTTC
CASSSTGISYNEQFF
>-|-|TRBV9|TRBJ1-1|14
TGTGCCAGCAGCGTAGGAGGGTGGAACACTGAAGCTTTCTTT
CASSVGGWNTEAFF
>TRBD1|-|TRBV7-8|TRBJ1-5|16
TGTGCCAGCAGCCCCTGGGACAGGGCTAGCAATCAGCCCCAGCATTTT
CASSPWDRASNQPQHF
>TRBD1|-|TRBV3-1/TRBV3-2|TRBJ2-7|17
TGTGCCAGCAGCCAGGGAACTAAACAGGGGGCAATTTACGAGCAGTACTTC
CASSQGTKQGAIYEQYF
>TRBD2|-|TRBV5-6|TRBJ2-5|12
TGTGCCAGCGGGGAGGGTCGGGAGACCCAGTACTTC
CASGEGRETQYF
>-|-|TRBV25-1|TRBJ1-2|14
TGTGCCAGCAGTGAACGCGAGGGTACCCATGGCTACACCTTC
CASSEREGTHGYTF
>TRBD1|-|TRBV5-1|TRBJ2-2|16
TGCGCCAGCAGCCTCGGGACAGGGACAAACACCGGGGAGCTGTTTTTT
CASSLGTGTNTGELFF
>-|-|TRBV5-1|TRBJ1-4|13
TGCGCCAGCAGCAGGGGCGAGAGAGAGAAACTGTTTTTT
CASSRGEREKLFF
>-|-|TRBV7-6|TRBJ2-1|16
TGTGCCAGCAGCTTAGTTGGGGTAGGGGGATACAATGAGCAGTTCTTC
CASSLVGVGGYNEQFF
>-|once|TRBV30|TRBJ1-3|15
TGTGCCTGGGGTGTGGGGCTGACCTCTGGAAACACCATATATTTT
CAWGVGLTSGNTIYF
>TRBD1|-|TRBV10-3|TRBJ1-2|16
TGTGCCAGCGGCGGGACAGGCATTTCAGGCTCGTTGGGCTACACCTTC
CASGGTGISGSLGYTF
>TRBD2|-|TRBV7-3|TRBJ2-3|15
TGTGCCAGCAGCGATACTAGCGAGGGGACAGATACGCAGTATTTT
CASSDTSEGTDTQYF
>-|-|TRBV28|TRBJ2-1|15
TGTGCCAGCAGTTTTAGGGGCAGGGGCCACAATGAGCAGTTCTTC
CASSFRGRGHNEQFF
>-|few|TRBV7-2|TRBJ1-2|12
TGTGCCAGCAGCTTAGCAGCCTATGGCTACACCTTC
CASSLAAYGYTF
>-|-|TRBV6-2/TRBV6-3|TRBJ1-1|14
TGTGCCAGCAGTACTGGACACCCAAACACTGAAGCTTTCTTT
CASSTGHPNTEAFF
>TRBD1|-|TRBV29-1|TRBJ2-6|19
TGCAGCGTGGGGGTGTACCCGGGACAGGGTCGCTCTGGGGCCAACGTCCTGACTTTC
CSVGVYPGQGRSGANVLTF
>TRBD2|-|TRBV9|TRBJ2-1|15
TGTGCCAGCAGCGTCTCGGGACTAGCGGCGCCCGAGCAGTTCTTC
CASSVSGLAAPEQFF
>-|-|TRBV18|TRBJ1-2|14
TGTGCCAGCTCACCGACGACAGGATGGTATGGCTACACCTTC
CASSPTTGWYGYTF
>TRBD2|-|TRBV4-1|TRBJ2-1|19
TGCGCCAGCAGCCAAGAGAAGATCAGCGGGGATTACTCCTACAATGAGCAGTTCTTC
CASSQEKISGDYSYNEQFF
>TRBD1|-|TRBV19|TRBJ1-2|15
TGTGCCAGTAGTTCGGGACAGGGGGCTCCCTATGGCTACACCTTC
CASSSGQGAPYGYTF
>TRBD1|-|TRBV11-1|TRBJ2-1|14
TGTGCCAGCAGCTTAGGGACAGGGGGCGATGAGCAGTTCTTC
CASSLGTGGDEQFF
>-|-|TRBV5-1|TRBJ2-2|16
TGCGCCAGCAGCTTGGTTGGACTGCTTGACACCGGGGAGCTGTTTTTT
CASSLVGLLDTGELFF
>-|-|TRBV7-9|TRBJ1-6|15
TGTGCCAGCAGCTTAGGGGGACAACTTAATTCACCCCTCCACTTT
CASSLGGQLNSPLHF
>-|-|TRBV5-4|TRBJ1-5|16
TGTGCCAGCAGCTTCGAAGGGGGTTATAGCAATCAGCCCCAGCATTTT
CASSFEGGYSNQPQHF
>TRBD2|-|TRBV7-2|TRBJ2-1|18
TGTGCCAGCACCCTAATACGGGGGGGGGCCTCCCCACACAATGAGCAGTTCTTC
CASTLIRGGASPHNEQFF
>TRBD1|-|TRBV5-1|TRBJ1-4|15
TGCGCCAGCAGCTTGATGGGGCAGGGGGATGAAAAACTGTTTTTT
CASSLMGQGDEKLFF
>TRBD1|-|TRBV3-1/TRBV3-2|TRBJ2-5|13
TGTGCCAGCACGCCAAGGGGGCGAGAGACCCAGTACTTC
CASTPRGRETQYF
>-|-|TRBV7-6|TRBJ1-6|18
TGTGCCAGCAGCTTAGACGAAGCCGAAAGCTCCTATAATTCACCCCTCCACTTT
CASSLDEAESSYNSPLHF
>TRBD1|-|TRBV10-1|TRBJ1-4|14
TGCGCCAGCAAGGGGACAGGGGGGAATGAAAAACTGTTTTTT
CASKGTGGNEKLFF
>-|-|TRBV6-2/TRBV6-3|TRBJ1-2|12
TGTGCCAGCAGTCTTGGGGACTTTGGCTACACCTTC
CASSLGDFGYTF
>TRBD1|-|TRBV18|TRBJ2-7|15
TGTGCCAGCTCACCAAGTTTGGACAGGGCCTACGAGCAGTACTTC
CASSPSLDRAYEQYF
>TRBD2|-|TRBV5-1|TRBJ2-5|19
TGCGCCAGCAGCTACCCCAGACTAGCGGGGGGCCAGTACCAAGAGACCCAGTACTTC
CASSYPRLAGGQYQETQYF
>-|-|TRBV5-1|TRBJ1-1|15
TGCGCCAGCAGCTTGGACCCGGCGGCGAACACTGAAGCTTTCTTT
CASSLDPAANTEAFF